A single T cell receptor (beta chain) is shown here with its context. The target antigen is unknown. This record belongs to a study of cytomegalovirus exposure and HLA in healthy donors. Turning to the study itself: Across 350 to 400 genotyped donors, approximately 81% landed in the Caucasian-associated ancestry cluster.

Study observations and caveats: The study flagged about 150 TCR beta chains as cytomegalovirus-associated.

Both 60 Vbeta primers and 13 Jbeta primers went into the PCR. Study processing details: Later, roughly 86 million unique TCR beta chains were counted in an analysis, and roughly 11 million of them were shared. Assay: immunoSEQ multiplex PCR; the TCRdb copy retains only in-frame clones and omits some. The D gene and trimming were derived from the DNA, and the V and J assignments and clone size from that table. The data contain hundreds of thousands of clones, approximately 78% of them singletons. The CDR3 totals 15 residues. V shed 0 bases, J shed 5 bases, and the junction held 4 bases outside the gene matches. Germline V CDR1 and CDR2: SGDLS, YYNGEE.

The chain joins TRBV9 to TRBJ2-5; 10 bases line up with TRBD1. The TCR was taken from a man aged 30 to 39 in good health and CMV-seronegative. The material sequenced was PBMCs. The CDR3 DNA reads as TGTGCCAGCAGCGTAGATGGGACAGGGGTTGAGACCCAGTACTTC. Amino acid sequence: CASSVDGTGVETQYF.